This T cell receptor (beta chain) was captured in a study of blood T cell repertoires in COVID-19. Study information: From the United States, Italy and Spain came samples of acute and convalescent COVID-19.

The assay was immunoSEQ multiplex PCR, and TCRdb's table has in-frame clones only and misses some. This sample yields a few hundred thousand clones, of which 70% to 90% are seen a single time; 6.9% belongs to the top ten. The CDR3 extends over 13 amino acids. With 2 bases removed from V and 3 bases from J, the gap between germline ends came to 7 bases. Per germline, CDR1 MNHNY and CDR2 SVGAGI (reference sequence). V usage is TRBV6-6 and J usage is TRBJ1-1; TRBD1 might be the D (5 bases). Sequencing was done on a sample of peripheral blood. This clonotype was obtained from a young woman who had recovered from COVID-19. The CDR3 DNA reads as TGTGCCAGCAGTTACGACAGATACACTGAAGCTTTCTTT. It yields the protein CASSYDRYTEAFF.